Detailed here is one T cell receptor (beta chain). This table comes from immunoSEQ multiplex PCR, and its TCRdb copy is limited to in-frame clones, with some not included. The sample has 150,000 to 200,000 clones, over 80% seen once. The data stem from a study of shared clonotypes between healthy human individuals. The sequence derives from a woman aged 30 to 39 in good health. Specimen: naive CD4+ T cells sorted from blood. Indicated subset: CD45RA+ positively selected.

CDR3 in DNA: TGTGCCAGCAGCGCGACAGTCCTTACAACTAATGAAAAACTGTTTTTT. Amino acid sequence: CASSATVLTTNEKLFF. The V and J genes are TRBV5-6 and TRBJ1-4; D is possibly TRBD1 (5 bases). The germline CDR1 and CDR2 sequences are SGHDT and YYEEEE. The CDR3 sequence is 16 residues long. The V gene lost 4 bases and the J gene lost 0 bases, with 13 bases spanning the gap.